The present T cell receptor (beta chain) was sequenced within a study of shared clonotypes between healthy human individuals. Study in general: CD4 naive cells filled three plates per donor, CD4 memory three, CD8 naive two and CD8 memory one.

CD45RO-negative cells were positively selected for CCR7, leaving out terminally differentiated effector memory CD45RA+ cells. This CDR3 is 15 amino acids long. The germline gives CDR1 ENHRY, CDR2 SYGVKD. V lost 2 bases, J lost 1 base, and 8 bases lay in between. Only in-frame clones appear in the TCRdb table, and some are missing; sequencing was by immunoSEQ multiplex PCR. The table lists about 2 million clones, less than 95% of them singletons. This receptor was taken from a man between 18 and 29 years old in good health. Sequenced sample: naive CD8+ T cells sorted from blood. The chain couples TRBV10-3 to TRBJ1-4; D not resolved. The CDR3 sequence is CAISEGGITNEKLFF. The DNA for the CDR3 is TGTGCCATCAGTGAGGGCGGGATAACTAATGAAAAACTGTTTTTT.